This T cell receptor (beta chain) was captured by sequencing in a study of shared clonotypes between healthy human individuals. Study-wide context: A donor's plate count was three for CD4 naive and three for CD4 memory; CD8 naive had two and CD8 memory one.

Method: immunoSEQ multiplex PCR; TCRdb's copy keeps in-frame clones and lacks some. The sample has 90,000 to 150,000 clones, 68% seen once. The source of this sequence is a woman in her twenties or thirties in good health. Sequencing input: memory CD8+ T cells sorted from blood. Described subset: CD45RO+ cells pooled with CCR7-negative TemRA cells.

The CDR3 reads CASSPSVYRKNYEQYF. The CDR3 DNA follows: TGTGCCAGCAGTCCCTCGGTATACAGGAAAAACTACGAGCAGTACTTC. The chain combines TRBV27 with TRBJ2-7; maybe TRBD1 (5 bases). This CDR3 contains 16 residues. Deletions cut 5 bases from V and 3 bases from J, with 20 bases between. The V gene's germline CDR1 is MNHEY and CDR2 SMNVEV (reference sequence).